This TCR beta chain was found in a study of T cell responses to AZD1222 COVID-19 vaccine. The method was immunoSEQ multiplex PCR; TCRdb's version includes in-frame clones alone and lacks a portion of them. Of roughly 80,000 clones detected, over 75% appear once; the ten largest clones hold over 3%. The CDR3 is made up of 17 amino acids. Germline loops: CDR1 MGHDK, CDR2 SYGVNS. J was trimmed by 0 bases and V by 5 bases; bases with no gene match: 7. The input for sequencing was peripheral blood, taken 28 days after the second AZD1222 dose. J is TRBJ2-3 and V is TRBV25-1, with 11 nucleotides matching TRBD2. The sequence came from an adult who received the AZD1222 COVID-19 vaccine. The CDR3, as DNA: TGTGCCAGCAGTCACGGGACTAGCGGTACTAGCACAGATACGCAGTATTTT. Protein product: CASSHGTSGTSTDTQYF.